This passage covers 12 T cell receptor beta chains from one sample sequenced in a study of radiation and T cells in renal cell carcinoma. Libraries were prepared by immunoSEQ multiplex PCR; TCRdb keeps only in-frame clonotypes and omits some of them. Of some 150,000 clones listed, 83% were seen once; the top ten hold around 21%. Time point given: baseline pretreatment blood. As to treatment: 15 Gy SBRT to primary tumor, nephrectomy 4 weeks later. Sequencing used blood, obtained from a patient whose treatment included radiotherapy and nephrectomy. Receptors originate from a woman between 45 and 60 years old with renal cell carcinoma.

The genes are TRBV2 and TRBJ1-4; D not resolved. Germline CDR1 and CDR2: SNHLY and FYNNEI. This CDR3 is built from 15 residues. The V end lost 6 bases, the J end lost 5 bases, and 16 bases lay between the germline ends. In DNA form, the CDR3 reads TGTGCCAGCAGACGAACGGACGGGAGGAATGAAAAACTGTTTTTT. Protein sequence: CASRRTDGRNEKLFF.

The CDR3 loop is CASSQGYHLYEQYF. In DNA, the CDR3 is TGTGCCAGCAGCCAAGGATACCACCTCTACGAGCAGTACTTC. The V call is TRBV4-2, the J call TRBJ2-7, with D unclear. Trimming took off 1 base at V and 3 bases at J, with 10 bases between the two ends. CDR3 size: 14 residues. Germline CDR1 LGHNA, CDR2 YNFKEQ.

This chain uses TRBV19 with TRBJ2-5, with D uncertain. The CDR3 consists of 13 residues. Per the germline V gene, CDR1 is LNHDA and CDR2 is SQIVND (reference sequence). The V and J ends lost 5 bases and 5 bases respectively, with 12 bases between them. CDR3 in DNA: TGTGCCAGTAGTTCCGATGGGCAGGAGACCCAGTACTTC. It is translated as CASSSDGQETQYF.

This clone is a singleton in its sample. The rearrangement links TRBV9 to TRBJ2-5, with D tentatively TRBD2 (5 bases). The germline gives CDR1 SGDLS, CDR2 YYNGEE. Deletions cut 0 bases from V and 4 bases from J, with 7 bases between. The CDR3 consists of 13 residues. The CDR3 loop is CASSVDTRETQYF. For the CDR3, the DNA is TGTGCCAGCAGCGTAGACACTAGAGAGACCCAGTACTTC.

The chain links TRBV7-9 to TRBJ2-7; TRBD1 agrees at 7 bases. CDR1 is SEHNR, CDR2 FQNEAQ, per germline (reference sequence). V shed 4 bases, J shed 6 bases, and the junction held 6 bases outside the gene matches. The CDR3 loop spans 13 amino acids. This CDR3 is CASSSRTGFEQYF. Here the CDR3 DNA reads TGTGCCAGCAGCTCCCGGACAGGCTTCGAGCAGTACTTC.

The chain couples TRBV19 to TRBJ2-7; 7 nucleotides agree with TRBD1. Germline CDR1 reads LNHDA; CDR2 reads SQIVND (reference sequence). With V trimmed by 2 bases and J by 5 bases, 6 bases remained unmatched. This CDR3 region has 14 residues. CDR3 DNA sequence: TGTGCCAGTAGTATACAGGGGGTGTCCGACGAGCAGTACTTC. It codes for CASSIQGVSDEQYF.

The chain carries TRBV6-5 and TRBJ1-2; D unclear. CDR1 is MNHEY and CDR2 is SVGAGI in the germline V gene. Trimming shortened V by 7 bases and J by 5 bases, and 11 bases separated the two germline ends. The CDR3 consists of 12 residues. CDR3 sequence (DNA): TGTGCCAGCACCCCGGGAGGGTATGGCTACACCTTC. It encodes CASTPGGYGYTF.

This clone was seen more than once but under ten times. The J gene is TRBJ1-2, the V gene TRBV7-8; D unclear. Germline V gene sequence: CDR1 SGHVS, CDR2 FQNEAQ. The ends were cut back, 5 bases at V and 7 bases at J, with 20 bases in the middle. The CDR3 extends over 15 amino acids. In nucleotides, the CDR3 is TGTGCCAGCAGCCCGGTTCCCTGGTTCTTAGGTGGCTACACCTTC. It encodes CASSPVPWFLGGYTF.

The CDR3 here is CASSLGQGTYTIYF. CDR3 DNA: TGTGCCAGCAGCCTAGGTCAGGGTACATACACCATATATTTT. V usage is TRBV9 and J usage is TRBJ1-3, with a tentative D call TRBD1 (5 bases). The CDR3 sequence is 14 residues long. Germline V lookup: CDR1 SGDLS, CDR2 YYNGEE. The V end lost 4 bases, the J end lost 8 bases, and 16 bases lay between the germline ends.

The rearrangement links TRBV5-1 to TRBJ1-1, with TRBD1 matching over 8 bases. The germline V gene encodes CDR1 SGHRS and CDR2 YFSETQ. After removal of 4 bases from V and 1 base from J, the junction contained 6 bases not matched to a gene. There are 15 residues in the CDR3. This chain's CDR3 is CASSPGGTGNTEAFF. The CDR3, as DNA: TGCGCCAGCAGCCCGGGGGGGACAGGGAACACTGAAGCTTTCTTT. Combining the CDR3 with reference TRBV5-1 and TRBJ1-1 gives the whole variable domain KAGVTQTPRYLIKTRGQQVTLSCSPISGHRSVSWYQQTPGQGLQFLFEYFSETQRNKGNFPGRFSGRQFSNSRSEMNVSTLELGDSALYLCASSPGGTGNTEAFFGQGTRLTVV.

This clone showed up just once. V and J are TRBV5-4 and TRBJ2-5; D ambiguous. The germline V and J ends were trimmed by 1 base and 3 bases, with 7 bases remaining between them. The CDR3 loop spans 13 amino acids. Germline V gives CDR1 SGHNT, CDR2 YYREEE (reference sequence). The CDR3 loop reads CASSLMGKETQYF. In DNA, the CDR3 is TGTGCCAGCAGCTTGATGGGGAAAGAGACCCAGTACTTC.

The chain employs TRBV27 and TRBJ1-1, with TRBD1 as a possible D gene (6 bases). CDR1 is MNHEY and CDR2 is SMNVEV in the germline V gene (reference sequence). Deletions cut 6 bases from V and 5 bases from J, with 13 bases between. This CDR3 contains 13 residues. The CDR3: CASRVGAVTEAFF. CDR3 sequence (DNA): TGTGCCAGCAGGGTGGGGGCGGTAACTGAAGCTTTCTTT.